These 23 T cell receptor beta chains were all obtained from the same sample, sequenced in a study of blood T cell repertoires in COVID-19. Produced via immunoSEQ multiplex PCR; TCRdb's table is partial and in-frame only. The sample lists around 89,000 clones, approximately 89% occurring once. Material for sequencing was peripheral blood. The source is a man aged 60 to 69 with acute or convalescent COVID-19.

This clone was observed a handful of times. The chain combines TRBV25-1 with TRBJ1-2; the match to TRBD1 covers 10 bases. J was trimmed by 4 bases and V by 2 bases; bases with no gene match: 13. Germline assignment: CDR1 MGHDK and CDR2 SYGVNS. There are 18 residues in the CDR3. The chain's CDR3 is CASSEGFGQGDPIYGYTF. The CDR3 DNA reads TGTGCCAGCAGTGAAGGCTTCGGACAGGGGGACCCTATCTATGGCTACACCTTC.

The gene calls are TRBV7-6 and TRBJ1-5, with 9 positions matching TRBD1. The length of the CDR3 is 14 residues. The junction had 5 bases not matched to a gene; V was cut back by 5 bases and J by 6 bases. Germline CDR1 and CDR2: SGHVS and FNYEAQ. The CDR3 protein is CASSAGQGGQPQHF. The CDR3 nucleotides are TGTGCCAGCAGCGCGGGACAGGGAGGTCAGCCCCAGCATTTT.

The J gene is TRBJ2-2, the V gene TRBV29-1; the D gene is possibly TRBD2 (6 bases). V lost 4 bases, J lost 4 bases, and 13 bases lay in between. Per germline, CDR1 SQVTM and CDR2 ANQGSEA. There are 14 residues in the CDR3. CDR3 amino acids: CSVGSWGGTGELFF. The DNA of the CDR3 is TGCAGCGTTGGGAGTTGGGGAGGCACCGGGGAGCTGTTTTTT.

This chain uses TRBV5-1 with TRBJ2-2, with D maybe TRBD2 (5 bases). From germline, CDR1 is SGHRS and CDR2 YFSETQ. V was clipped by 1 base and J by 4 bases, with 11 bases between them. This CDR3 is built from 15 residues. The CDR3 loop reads CASSLSPSSTGELFF. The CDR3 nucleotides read TGCGCCAGCAGCTTGTCGCCTAGCAGCACCGGGGAGCTGTTTTTT.

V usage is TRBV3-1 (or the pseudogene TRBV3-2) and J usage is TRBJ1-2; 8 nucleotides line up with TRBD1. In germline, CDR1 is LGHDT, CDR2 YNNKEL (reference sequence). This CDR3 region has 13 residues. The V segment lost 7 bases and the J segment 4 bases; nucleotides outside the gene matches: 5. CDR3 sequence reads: CASTSGTGYGYTF. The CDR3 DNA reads TGTGCCAGCACCTCCGGGACAGGCTATGGCTACACCTTC.

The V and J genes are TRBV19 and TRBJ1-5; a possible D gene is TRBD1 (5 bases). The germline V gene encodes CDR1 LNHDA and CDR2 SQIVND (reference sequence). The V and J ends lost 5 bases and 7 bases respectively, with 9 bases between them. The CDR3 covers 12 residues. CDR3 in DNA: TGTGCCAGTAGTGACGGGGGGCAGCCCCAGCATTTT. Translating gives CASSDGGQPQHF. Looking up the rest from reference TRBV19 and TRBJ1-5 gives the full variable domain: DGGITQSPKYLFRKEGQNVTLSCEQNLNHDAMYWYRQDPGQGLRLIYYSQIVNDFQKGDIAEGYSVSREKKESFPLTVTSAQKNPTAFYLCASSDGGQPQHFGDGTRLSIL.

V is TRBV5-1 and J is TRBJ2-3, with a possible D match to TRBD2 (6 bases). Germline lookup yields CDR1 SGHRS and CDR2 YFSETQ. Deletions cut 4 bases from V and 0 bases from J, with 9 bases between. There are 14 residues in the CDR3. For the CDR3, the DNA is TGCGCCAGCAGCCCCCGGGGGAGCACAGATACGCAGTATTTT. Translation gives CASSPRGSTDTQYF. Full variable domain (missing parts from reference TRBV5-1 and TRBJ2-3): KAGVTQTPRYLIKTRGQQVTLSCSPISGHRSVSWYQQTPGQGLQFLFEYFSETQRNKGNFPGRFSGRQFSNSRSEMNVSTLELGDSALYLCASSPRGSTDTQYFGPGTRLTVL.

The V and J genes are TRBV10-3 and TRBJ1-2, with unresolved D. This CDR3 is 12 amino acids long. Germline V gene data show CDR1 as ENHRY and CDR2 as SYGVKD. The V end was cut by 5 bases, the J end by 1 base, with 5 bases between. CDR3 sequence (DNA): TGTGCCATCAGTCCAGATAACTATGGCTACACCTTC. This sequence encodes CAISPDNYGYTF.

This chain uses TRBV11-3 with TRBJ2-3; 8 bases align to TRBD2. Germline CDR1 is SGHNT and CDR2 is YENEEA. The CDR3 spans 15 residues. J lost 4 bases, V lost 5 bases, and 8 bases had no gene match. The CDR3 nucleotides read TGTGCCAGCAGCCGACGGGCGGGAGGACCAGATACGCAGTATTTT. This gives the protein CASSRRAGGPDTQYF. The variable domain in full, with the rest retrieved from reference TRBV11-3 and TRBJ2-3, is EAGVVQSPRYKIIEKKQPVAFWCNPISGHNTLYWYLQNLGQGPELLIRYENEEAVDDSQLPKDRFSAERLKGVDSTLKIQPAELGDSAVYLCASSRRAGGPDTQYFGPGTRLTVL.

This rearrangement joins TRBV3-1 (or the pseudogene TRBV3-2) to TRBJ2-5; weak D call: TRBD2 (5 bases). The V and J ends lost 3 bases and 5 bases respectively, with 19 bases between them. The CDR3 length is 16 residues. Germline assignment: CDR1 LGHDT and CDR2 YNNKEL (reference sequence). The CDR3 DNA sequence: TGTGCCAGCAGCCACGCGGGTAGCGCCGTTATGGAGACCCAGTACTTC. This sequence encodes CASSHAGSAVMETQYF.

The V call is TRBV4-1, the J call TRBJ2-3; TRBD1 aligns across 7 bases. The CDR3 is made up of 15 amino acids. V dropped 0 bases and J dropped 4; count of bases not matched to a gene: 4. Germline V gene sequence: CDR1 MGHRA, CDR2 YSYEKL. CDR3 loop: CASSQERGRSDTQYF. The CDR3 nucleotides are TGCGCCAGCAGCCAAGAGAGGGGGCGGTCAGATACGCAGTATTTT.

DNA for the CDR3: TGTGCCAGCACCACTACAGGGGAAGGAGCTTTCTTT. This gives the protein CASTTTGEGAFF. The chain is built from TRBV12-3 or TRBV12-4 and TRBJ1-1; TRBD1 agrees at 7 bases. V shed 7 bases, J shed 10 bases, and the junction held 9 bases outside the gene matches. This CDR3 is 12 amino acids long.

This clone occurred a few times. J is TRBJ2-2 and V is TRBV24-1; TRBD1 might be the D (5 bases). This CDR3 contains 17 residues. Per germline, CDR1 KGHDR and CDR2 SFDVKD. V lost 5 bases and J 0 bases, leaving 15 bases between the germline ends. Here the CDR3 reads CATSGTRQSANTGELFF. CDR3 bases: TGTGCCACCAGTGGTACGCGACAGAGCGCGAACACCGGGGAGCTGTTTTTT.

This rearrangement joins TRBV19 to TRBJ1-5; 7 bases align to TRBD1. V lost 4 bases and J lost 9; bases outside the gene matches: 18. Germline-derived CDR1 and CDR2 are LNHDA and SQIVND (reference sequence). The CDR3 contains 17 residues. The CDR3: CASSRDRGDNLKWPQHF. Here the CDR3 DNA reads TGTGCCAGTAGTAGGGACAGAGGGGATAACTTAAAATGGCCCCAGCATTTT.

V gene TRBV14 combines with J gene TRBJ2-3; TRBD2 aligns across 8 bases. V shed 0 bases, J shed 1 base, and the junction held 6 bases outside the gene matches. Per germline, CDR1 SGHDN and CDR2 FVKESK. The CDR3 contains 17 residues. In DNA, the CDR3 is TGTGCCAGCAGCCAAGATCTCCCCGGGGGGGGCACAGATACGCAGTATTTT. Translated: CASSQDLPGGGTDTQYF.

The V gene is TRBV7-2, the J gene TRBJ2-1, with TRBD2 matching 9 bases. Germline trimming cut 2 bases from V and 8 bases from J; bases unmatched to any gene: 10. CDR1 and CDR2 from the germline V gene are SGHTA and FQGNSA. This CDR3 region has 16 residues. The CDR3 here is CASSLLPASGVDEQFF. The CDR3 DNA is TGTGCCAGCAGCTTACTCCCGGCTAGCGGGGTAGATGAGCAGTTCTTC.

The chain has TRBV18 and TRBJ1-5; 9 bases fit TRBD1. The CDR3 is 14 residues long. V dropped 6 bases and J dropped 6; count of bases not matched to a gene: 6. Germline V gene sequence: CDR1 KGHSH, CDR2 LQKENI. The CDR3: CASSLGQGIQPQHF. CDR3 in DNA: TGTGCCAGCTCTCTCGGACAGGGGATTCAGCCCCAGCATTTT.

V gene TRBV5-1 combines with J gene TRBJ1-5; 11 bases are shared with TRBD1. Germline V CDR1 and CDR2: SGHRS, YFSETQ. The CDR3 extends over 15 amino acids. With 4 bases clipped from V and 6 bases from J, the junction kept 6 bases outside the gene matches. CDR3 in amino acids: CASSPGQGGSQPQHF. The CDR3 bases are TGCGCCAGCAGCCCGGGACAGGGGGGCTCTCAGCCCCAGCATTTT.

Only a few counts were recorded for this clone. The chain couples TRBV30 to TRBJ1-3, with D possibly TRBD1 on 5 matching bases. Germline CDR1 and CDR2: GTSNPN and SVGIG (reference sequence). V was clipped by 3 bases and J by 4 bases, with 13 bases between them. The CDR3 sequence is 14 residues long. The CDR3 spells CAWRHDSSGNTIYF. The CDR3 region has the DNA TGTGCCTGGAGGCACGACAGCTCAGGAAACACCATATATTTT.

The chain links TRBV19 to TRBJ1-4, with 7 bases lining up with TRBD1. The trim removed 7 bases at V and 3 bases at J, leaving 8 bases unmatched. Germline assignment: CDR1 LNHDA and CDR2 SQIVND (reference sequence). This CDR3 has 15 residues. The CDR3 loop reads CASTGQTGSNEKLFF. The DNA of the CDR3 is TGTGCCAGTACTGGACAGACAGGGTCTAATGAAAAACTGTTTTTT.

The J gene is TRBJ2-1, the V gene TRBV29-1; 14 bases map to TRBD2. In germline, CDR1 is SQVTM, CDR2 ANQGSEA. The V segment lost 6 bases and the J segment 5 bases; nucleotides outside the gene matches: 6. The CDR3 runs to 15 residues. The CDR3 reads CSVSGLAGVHNEQFF. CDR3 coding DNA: TGCAGCGTCTCGGGACTAGCGGGAGTCCACAATGAGCAGTTCTTC.

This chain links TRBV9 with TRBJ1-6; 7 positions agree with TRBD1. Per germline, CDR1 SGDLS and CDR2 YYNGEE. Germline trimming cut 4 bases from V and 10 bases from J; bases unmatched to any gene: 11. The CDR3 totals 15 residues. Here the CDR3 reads CASSWGQFEVSPLHF. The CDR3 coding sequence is TGTGCCAGCAGCTGGGGACAGTTTGAGGTATCACCCCTCCACTTT.

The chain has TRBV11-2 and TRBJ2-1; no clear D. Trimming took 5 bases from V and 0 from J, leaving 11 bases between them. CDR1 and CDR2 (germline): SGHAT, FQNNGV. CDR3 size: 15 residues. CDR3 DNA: TGTGCCAGCAGCCCAATTAGTCGCTCCTACAATGAGCAGTTCTTC. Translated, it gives CASSPISRSYNEQFF.